This T cell receptor (beta chain) comes out of a study of shared clonotypes between healthy human individuals. Findings of the study overall: The diversity represented, both genetic and in exposure history, was limited by few donors. Several donors showed sharing of approximately 4.7% of naive CD4 clonotypes.

The repertoire was sequenced with immunoSEQ multiplex PCR; TCRdb's copy has only in-frame clones and lacks some. The table shows about 2.4 million clones, with 90% to 95% occurring only once. Concerning this clone: What it binds is unknown.

This CDR3 is 14 amino acids long. Trimming took 4 bases from V and 4 from J; bases not matched to a gene: 4. CDR1 is LNHDA and CDR2 is SQIVND in the germline V gene (reference sequence). Sequencing input: naive CD4+ T cells sorted from blood. The subset was: CD45RA+ positively selected. This clonotype was obtained from a man younger than 35 in good health. The chain recombines TRBV19 with TRBJ1-2; 9 bases match TRBD1. The CDR3, as DNA: TGTGCCAGTAGTAGCCCGGACAGGGGCTATGGCTACACCTTC. Residues: CASSSPDRGYGYTF.